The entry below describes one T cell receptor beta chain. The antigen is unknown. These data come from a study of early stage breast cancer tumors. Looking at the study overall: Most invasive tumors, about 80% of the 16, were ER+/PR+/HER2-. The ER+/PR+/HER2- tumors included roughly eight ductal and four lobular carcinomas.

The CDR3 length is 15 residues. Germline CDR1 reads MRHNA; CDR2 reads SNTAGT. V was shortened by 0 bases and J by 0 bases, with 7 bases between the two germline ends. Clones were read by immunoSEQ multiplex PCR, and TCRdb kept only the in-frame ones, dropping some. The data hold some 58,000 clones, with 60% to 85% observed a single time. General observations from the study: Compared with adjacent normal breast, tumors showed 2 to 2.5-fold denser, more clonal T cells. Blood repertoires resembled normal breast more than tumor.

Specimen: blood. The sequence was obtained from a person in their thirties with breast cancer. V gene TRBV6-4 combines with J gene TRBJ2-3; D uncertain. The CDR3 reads CASSDSPGSTDTQYF. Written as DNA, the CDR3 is TGTGCCAGCAGTGACTCCCCCGGGAGCACAGATACGCAGTATTTT.